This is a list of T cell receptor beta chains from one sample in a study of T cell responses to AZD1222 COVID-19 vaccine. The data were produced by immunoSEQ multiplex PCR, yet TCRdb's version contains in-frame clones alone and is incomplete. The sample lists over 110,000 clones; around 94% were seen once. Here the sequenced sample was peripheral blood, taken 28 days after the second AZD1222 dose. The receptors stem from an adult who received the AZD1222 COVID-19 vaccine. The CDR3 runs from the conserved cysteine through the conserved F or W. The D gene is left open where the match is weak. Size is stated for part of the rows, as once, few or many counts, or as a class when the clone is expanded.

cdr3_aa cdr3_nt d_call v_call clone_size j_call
CASSLDRGPYTEAFF TGCGCCAGCAGCTTAGACAGGGGGCCTTACACTGAAGCTTTCTTT TRBD1 TRBV5-1 - TRBJ1-1
CASRLGADSYNEQFF TGTGCCAGCAGACTAGGGGCGGACTCCTACAATGAGCAGTTCTTC - TRBV5-8 - TRBJ2-1
CASRTSGRPDTQYF TGTGCCAGCAGGACTAGCGGGCGGCCAGATACGCAGTATTTT TRBD2 TRBV6-5 - TRBJ2-3
CASSEVYSPEAFF TGTGCCAGCAGTGAAGTCTACTCCCCTGAAGCTTTCTTT - TRBV2 - TRBJ1-1
CASSLGSGELFF TGTGCCAGCAGCTTGGGGTCCGGGGAGCTGTTTTTT - TRBV7-9 - TRBJ2-2
CAISESERETQYF TGTGCCATCAGTGAGTCGGAAAGGGAGACCCAGTACTTC - TRBV10-3 - TRBJ2-5
CASSQGASGANTGELFF TGTGCCAGCAGCCAAGGGGCTAGCGGGGCGAACACCGGGGAGCTGTTTTTT TRBD2 TRBV3-1/TRBV3-2 - TRBJ2-2
CASSPQPGPYGYTF TGTGCCAGCAGCCCACAACCGGGCCCCTATGGCTACACCTTC - TRBV14 - TRBJ1-2
CASSIRDRGPLYGYTF TGTGCCAGTAGTATACGGGACAGGGGGCCGCTTTATGGCTACACCTTC TRBD1 TRBV19 - TRBJ1-2
CASFPSSGANVLTF TGTGCCAGCTTCCCCTCCTCTGGGGCCAACGTCCTGACTTTC - TRBV28 - TRBJ2-6
CASSLGGTPNSPLHF TGTGCCAGCAGCTTAGGTGGGACACCGAATTCACCCCTCCACTTT - TRBV11-2 - TRBJ1-6
CASSWTGLSDTGELFF TGCGCCAGCAGCTGGACAGGGTTGTCGGACACCGGGGAGCTGTTTTTT TRBD1 TRBV5-1 - TRBJ2-2
CASSFFRTGSYGYTF TGCGCCAGCAGCTTTTTCCGGACAGGCTCGTATGGCTACACCTTC TRBD1 TRBV5-1 - TRBJ1-2
CASSQARSNTGELFF TGCGCCAGCAGCCAAGCTCGCTCGAACACCGGGGAGCTGTTTTTT - TRBV4-1 - TRBJ2-2
CASSYRDNYGYTF TGTGCCAGCAGTTACCGGGACAACTATGGCTACACCTTC - TRBV6-2/TRBV6-3 few TRBJ1-2
CASGTGAYNEQFF TGTGCCAGCGGGACAGGAGCCTACAATGAGCAGTTCTTC TRBD1 TRBV7-2 - TRBJ2-1
CASSFGTGSEKLFF TGTGCCAGCAGCTTCGGGACAGGGAGTGAAAAACTGTTTTTT TRBD1 TRBV5-6 - TRBJ1-4
CASKQQGGSNQPQHF TGTGCCAGCAAGCAACAGGGGGGTAGCAATCAGCCCCAGCATTTT TRBD1 TRBV6-6 - TRBJ1-5
CASSQGPGYNEQFF TGCGCCAGCAGCCAAGGTCCGGGATACAATGAGCAGTTCTTC - TRBV4-1 - TRBJ2-1
CASSVTSGQETQYF TGTGCCAGCAGCGTAACTAGCGGCCAAGAGACCCAGTACTTC TRBD2 TRBV9 - TRBJ2-5
CASAEQETQYF TGTGCCAGCGCAGAGCAAGAGACCCAGTACTTC - TRBV12-3/TRBV12-4 - TRBJ2-5
CASSPGLSNYGYTF TGTGCCAGCAGCCCGGGACTGAGCAACTATGGCTACACCTTC - TRBV7-9 - TRBJ1-2
CASGFSQGARYEQYF TGTGCTAGTGGTTTCTCACAGGGGGCGCGTTACGAGCAGTACTTC TRBD1 TRBV12-5 once TRBJ2-7
CASSLQGANYGYTF TGTGCCAGCAGCTTACAGGGCGCTAACTATGGCTACACCTTC - TRBV7-9 once TRBJ1-2
CASSDGTGGAYGYTF TGTGCCAGCAGCGACGGGACAGGCGGAGCCTATGGCTACACCTTC TRBD1 TRBV9 - TRBJ1-2
CASSIDRGFSGNTIYF TGTGCCAGCAGTATAGACAGGGGCTTCTCTGGAAACACCATATATTTT TRBD1 TRBV7-2 - TRBJ1-3
CASSLEGQPNQPQHF TGTGCCAGCAGCTTAGAAGGACAGCCCAATCAGCCCCAGCATTTT - TRBV11-2 - TRBJ1-5
CASSWGGVQTQYF TGCGCCAGCAGCTGGGGAGGGGTCCAGACCCAGTACTTC TRBD2 TRBV5-1 - TRBJ2-5
CASSQLVGELFF TGTGCCAGCAGCCAACTGGTCGGGGAGCTGTTTTTT - TRBV3-1/TRBV3-2 - TRBJ2-2
CASSQASEPLGGYTF TGTGCCAGCAGCCAAGCCTCGGAACCCCTGGGTGGCTACACCTTC - TRBV3-1/TRBV3-2 - TRBJ1-2
CSVEDGINTEAFF TGCAGCGTTGAGGATGGAATAAACACTGAAGCTTTCTTT - TRBV29-1 few TRBJ1-1
CAIRAYSGPYGYTF TGTGCCATCAGAGCTTATAGCGGGCCCTATGGCTACACCTTC - TRBV10-3 - TRBJ1-2
CASSYGVQPYNEQFF TGTGCCAGCAGTTATGGGGTACAACCATACAATGAGCAGTTCTTC - TRBV6-5 - TRBJ2-1
CASFSRQGEQPQHF TGTGCCAGCTTCTCTCGGCAGGGCGAACAGCCCCAGCATTTT - TRBV6-5 - TRBJ1-5
CATSVGETPPGELFF TGTGCCACCAGTGTTGGAGAGACCCCGCCCGGGGAGCTGTTTTTT - TRBV24-1 - TRBJ2-2
CASSYSQLTNTEAFF TGTGCCAGCAGTTACTCGCAGTTAACGAACACTGAAGCTTTCTTT - TRBV6-6 once TRBJ1-1
CASSYSTGLGNTEAFF TGTGCCAGCAGTTACTCTACAGGTTTGGGGAACACTGAAGCTTTCTTT - TRBV6-2/TRBV6-3 - TRBJ1-1
CASSYTRSGYGYTF TGTGCCAGCAGTTACACAAGATCCGGCTATGGCTACACCTTC - TRBV6-5 - TRBJ1-2